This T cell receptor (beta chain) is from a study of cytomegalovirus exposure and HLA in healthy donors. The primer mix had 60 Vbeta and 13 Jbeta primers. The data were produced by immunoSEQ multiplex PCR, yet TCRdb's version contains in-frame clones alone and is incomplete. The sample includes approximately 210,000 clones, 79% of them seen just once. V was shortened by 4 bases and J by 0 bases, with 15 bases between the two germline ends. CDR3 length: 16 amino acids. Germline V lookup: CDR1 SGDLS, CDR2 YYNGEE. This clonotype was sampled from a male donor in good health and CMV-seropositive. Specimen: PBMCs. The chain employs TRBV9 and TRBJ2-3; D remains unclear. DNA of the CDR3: TGTGCCAGCAGCCCCCGACGTGCGGCAAGCACAGATACGCAGTATTTT. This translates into CASSPRRAASTDTQYF.